This entry is about one T cell receptor beta chain. Which antigen it targets is not known. No base quality values were provided; no much bigger clone lies one nucleotide off. The time point label corresponds to: mid-infection, around enteric fever diagnosis. Using flow cytometry, MAIT cells, defined as Valpha7.2+ CD161+ T cells, were identified and sorted. Circulating MAIT cell TCRbeta repertoires were profiled longitudinally in over 5 volunteers in whom enteric fever developed after controlled oral challenge with live Salmonella Paratyphi A. Every diagnosed volunteer provided MAIT cell samples at pre-infection, mid-infection and post-infection timepoints. Enteric fever was diagnosed on the basis of Paratyphi A bacteremia and/or persistent fever above 38 degrees C lasting more than 12 hours. Challenged volunteers were diagnosed with infection sometime between day 4 and day 7 after challenge. Between roughly 4,500 and 11,000 MAIT cells per sample were sorted directly into RNAqueous-Micro lysis buffer for RNA extraction. Lymphoprep gradient centrifugation was used to isolate peripheral blood mononuclear cells from blood samples and leukocyte cones. Cells were sorted on either a BD FACSAria Fusion or a BD FACSAria III sorter.

The sample originates from a study of MAIT cells during Salmonella Paratyphi A infection listed by TCRdb under 2017. For context, the study as a whole: Adult volunteers aged 18 to 60 ingested a single dose of 1-5x10^3 CFU of S. Paratyphi A strain NVGH308. Ciprofloxacin 500 mg twice daily for 14 days, starting at diagnosis, was given to diagnosed volunteers. Study-wide conclusions, independent of this receptor: The availability of volunteer samples limited the sample sizes, but these sizes were considered adequate to detect differences between groups. The space taken up by over-represented MAIT clonotypes dropped significantly from baseline to mid-infection (about 0.15 to 0.10), while post-infection showed no significant difference. MAIT cell TRBV usage was oligoclonal with a preference for TRBV20 and TRBV6, and infection did not appear to change this usage. Diagnosed volunteers showed more expansion or contraction among top five MAIT clonotypes than healthy controls (around 0.5 versus 0.13), suggesting infection-driven repertoire reshaping.

Trimming takes 4 bases off V and 5 bases off J; junction bases not matched to a gene: 5. Including cysteine and phenylalanine, the CDR3 has 14 amino acids. Only CDR3 DNA is held: 42 bases, read in frame from base 1. Per the germline V gene (reference sequence), LNHDA is the CDR1 and SQIVND is the CDR2. Libraries were prepared through 5' RACE. Two rounds of PCR with Phusion High-Fidelity polymerase amplified TCRbeta, with sample-specific barcodes added in the primers. TCRbeta libraries were made through template-switch cDNA synthesis using SMARTScribe reverse transcriptase and a TRBC-specific primer. The barcoded samples were pooled and then prepared using the NEBNext Ultra DNA Library Prep Kit for Illumina. The libraries were sequenced on an Illumina MiSeq using the MiSeq reagent kit v2, 300 cycles. The authors processed their data as follows. Jemultiplexer demultiplexed the reads by barcode, and MiTCR with default parameters aligned the reads. VDJtools filtered out non-functional sequences; clonotypes were defined by amino acid sequence, with frequencies based on assigned sequence reads. Clonal space homeostasis binned clonotypes by frequency as over-represented (0.05-1), large, medium and small. In-frame beta chains were kept once TCRdb had trimmed the public reads at Q25 with fastp and called clones with MiXCR. Each entry merges the rows of one CDR3 protein and shows their most common DNA and genes. Here the V and J calls rest on TCRdb's processing, not on the authors' analysis. The table for this sample lists 600 to 750 distinct CDR3 sequences; about 30% of them were counted only once. The top ten clonotypes cover approximately 25% of the sample.

The chain couples TRBV19 to TRBJ2-1; 7 middle bases align to TRBD1. The material sequenced was MAIT cells from PBMCs, taken at the middle sampling point of the challenge study. The TCR sequence derives from a person aged 18-70 years who was deliberately infected with Salmonella Paratyphi A in a paratyphoid fever challenge study. The CDR3 region reads CASSTTGTDNEQFF. The DNA reads as follows: TGTGCCAGTAGTACCACCGGGACAGACAATGAGCAGTTCTTC.